The 3 T cell receptor beta chains below come from one sample, sequenced in a study of T cells in Graves' hyperthyroidism and ophthalmopathy. Researchers amplified the TCR beta CDR3 regions from RNA transcripts. Initially, a first-round RT-PCR of the TCR CDR3 employed the HTBI primer set. TCRdb itself ran the multiplex PCR reads through MiXCR, one entry per CDR3 protein. In the table there are around 200,000 distinct CDR3 sequences, about 15% of which are singletons. Sequenced: blood. All receptors derive from a woman aged 50 to 65 with Graves' hyperthyroidism.

This clonotype was seen repeatedly, ten times or more. The CDR3 is CASSLTPMNTEAFF. The CDR3 DNA follows: TGTGCCAGCAGCCTAACACCTATGAACACTGAAGCTTTCTTT. This sequence joins TRBV9 and TRBJ1-1; unclear D gene. The CDR3 consists of 14 residues. Trimming removed 4 bases from V and 0 bases from J, with 10 bases in between. Germline V gives CDR1 SGDLS, CDR2 YYNGEE.

The CDR3 spells CAWSLNTEAFF. The CDR3 nucleotides are TGTGCCTGGAGCCTGAACACTGAAGCTTTCTTT. The J gene is TRBJ1-1, the V gene TRBV30, with D unclear. CDR1 is GTSNPN and CDR2 is SVGIG in the germline V gene (reference sequence). The ends were cut back, 3 bases at V and 0 bases at J, with 2 bases in the middle. The CDR3 extends over 11 amino acids.

This clonotype was detected ten times or more. The chain links TRBV18 to TRBJ1-1; no reliable D call. This CDR3 is 15 amino acids long. V was trimmed by 2 bases and J by 1 base, leaving 11 bases between them. Germline V gives CDR1 KGHSH, CDR2 LQKENI. CDR3 residues: CASSPNHQTNTEAFF. DNA for the CDR3: TGTGCCAGCTCACCAAACCACCAAACGAACACTGAAGCTTTCTTT.